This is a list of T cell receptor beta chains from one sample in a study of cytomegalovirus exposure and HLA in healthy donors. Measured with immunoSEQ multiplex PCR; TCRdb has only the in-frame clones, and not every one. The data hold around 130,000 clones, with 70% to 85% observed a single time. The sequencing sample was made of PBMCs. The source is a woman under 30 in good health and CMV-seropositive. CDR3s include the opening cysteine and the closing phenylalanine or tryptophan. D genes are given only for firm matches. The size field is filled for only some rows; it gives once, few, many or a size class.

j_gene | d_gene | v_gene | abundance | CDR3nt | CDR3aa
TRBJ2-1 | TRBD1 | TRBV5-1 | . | TGCGCCAGCAGCCTCGGGACAGGGTCCAATGAGCAGTTCTTC | CASSLGTGSNEQFF
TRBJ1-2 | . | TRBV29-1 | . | TGCAGCGTTGATGGCGGGGAAGTCTATGGCTACACCTTC | CSVDGGEVYGYTF
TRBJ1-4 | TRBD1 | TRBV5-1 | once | TGCGCCAGCAGCTCGGGACAGGGGAACGAAAAACTGTTTTTT | CASSSGQGNEKLFF
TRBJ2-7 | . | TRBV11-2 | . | TGTGCCAGCAGCTTTAGAGGGGGTCTGGGTTTGAGCTCCTACGAGCAGTACTTC | CASSFRGGLGLSSYEQYF
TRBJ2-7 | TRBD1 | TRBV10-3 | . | TGTGCCATCAGTGAGTCCAGGGGGTCCTACGAGCAGTACTTC | CAISESRGSYEQYF
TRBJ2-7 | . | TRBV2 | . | TGTGCCAGCAGTGAGTTGGCAGGAAGTACCTACGAGCAGTACTTC | CASSELAGSTYEQYF
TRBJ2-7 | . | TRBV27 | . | TGTGCCAGCAGTTTAGGGGCCAGGTCCTACGAGCAGTACTTC | CASSLGARSYEQYF
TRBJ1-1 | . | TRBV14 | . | TGTGCCAGCAGCCAAGTCGGGGGGGGAACTGAAGCTTTCTTT | CASSQVGGGTEAFF
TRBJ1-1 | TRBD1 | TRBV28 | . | TGTGCCAGCAGTCGGCCAGGGGGGAACACTGAAGCTTTCTTT | CASSRPGGNTEAFF
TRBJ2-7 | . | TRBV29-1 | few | TGCAGCGTTGAAGCCCCTGGAGGGAGCTCCTACGAGCAGTACTTC | CSVEAPGGSSYEQYF
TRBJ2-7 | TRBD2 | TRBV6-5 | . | TGTGCCAGCAGTTACGCGAGACCTGGGGGGGTCGAGCAGTACTTC | CASSYARPGGVEQYF
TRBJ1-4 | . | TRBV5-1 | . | TGCGCCAGCAGCTTGTCCGGCAGCGATGAAAAACTGTTTTTT | CASSLSGSDEKLFF
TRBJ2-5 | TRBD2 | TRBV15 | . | TGTGCCACCAGCAGAGAGAAGTCGGGAGGAGAGACCCAGTACTTC | CATSREKSGGETQYF
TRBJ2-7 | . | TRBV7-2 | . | TGTGCCAGCAGCCCCGGCCTAGGCAGCAGCTCCTACGAGCAGTACTTC | CASSPGLGSSSYEQYF
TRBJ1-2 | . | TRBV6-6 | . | TGTGCCAGCAGTTACTCAGGGGGTATGGACTATGGCTACACCTTC | CASSYSGGMDYGYTF
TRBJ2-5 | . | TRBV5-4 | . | TGTGCCAGCAGCTTGGAAGAGCGGAGGGAGACCCAGTACTTC | CASSLEERRETQYF
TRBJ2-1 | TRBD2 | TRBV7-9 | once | TGTGCCAGCAGCTTCGCTAGCGGGGGGGTTAATGAGCAGTTCTTC | CASSFASGGVNEQFF
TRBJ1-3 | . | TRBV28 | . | TGTGCCAGCAGTTTAAGACTCCGCTCTGGAAACACCATATATTTT | CASSLRLRSGNTIYF
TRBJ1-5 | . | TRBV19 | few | TGTGCCAGTACCCCAGCGGGAGACTATAGCAATCAGCCCCAGCATTTT | CASTPAGDYSNQPQHF
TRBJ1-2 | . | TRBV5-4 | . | TGTGCCAGCACCGGGGGGGCCACGGGGGGCTATGGCTACACCTTC | CASTGGATGGYGYTF
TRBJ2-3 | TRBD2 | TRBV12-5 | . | TGTGCTAGTGGGTCGGGACTAGCGGCAAATACAGATACGCAGTATTTT | CASGSGLAANTDTQYF
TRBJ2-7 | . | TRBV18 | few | TGTGCCAGCTCACCCGGGACTGGAAGCTCCTACGAGCAGTACTTC | CASSPGTGSSYEQYF
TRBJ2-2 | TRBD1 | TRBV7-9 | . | TGTGCCAGCAGCCACCGGGACAGGGGTGTAACCGGGGAGCTGTTTTTT | CASSHRDRGVTGELFF
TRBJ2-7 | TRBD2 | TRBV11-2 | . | TGTGCCAGCAGCTTAGATGCACTATCACTAGCGGGGGCTAGCTCCTACGAGCAGTACTTC | CASSLDALSLAGASSYEQYF
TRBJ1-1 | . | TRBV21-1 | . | TGTGCCAGCAAGGGGGGGGAATCCCACAATGGAGCTTTCTTT | CASKGGESHNGAFF
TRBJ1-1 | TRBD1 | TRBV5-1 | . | TGCGCCAGCAGCTTTTTCACCACAGGGGCTACTGAAGCTTTCTTT | CASSFFTTGATEAFF
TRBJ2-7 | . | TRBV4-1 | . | TGCGCCAGCAGCCGAGGGCAGGCCGACACCTACGAGCAGTACTTC | CASSRGQADTYEQYF
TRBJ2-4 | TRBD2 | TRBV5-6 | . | TGTGCCAGCAGCTTGGGGCGGGGGGAAAACATTCAGTACTTC | CASSLGRGENIQYF
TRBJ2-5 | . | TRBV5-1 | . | TGCGCCAGCAGCCTCTCGGGACCAGGGGACGAGACCCAGTACTTC | CASSLSGPGDETQYF
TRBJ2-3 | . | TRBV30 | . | TGTGCCTGGAGTACCAGGGCGGGCACAGATACGCAGTATTTT | CAWSTRAGTDTQYF
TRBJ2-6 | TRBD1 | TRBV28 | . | TGTGCCAGCAGCAGACAGGGCTCCTCTGGGGCCAACGTCCTGACTTTC | CASSRQGSSGANVLTF
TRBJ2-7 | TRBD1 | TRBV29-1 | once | TGCAGCGTGGAGACAGGGGGCGACGAGCAGTACTTC | CSVETGGDEQYF
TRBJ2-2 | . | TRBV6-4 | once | TGTGCCAGCAGTGGCACTAGCTCCGGGGAGCTGTTTTTT | CASSGTSSGELFF
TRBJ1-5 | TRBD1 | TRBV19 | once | TGTGCCAGTAGTTACGGGACAGGGGTCAATCAGCCCCAGCATTTT | CASSYGTGVNQPQHF
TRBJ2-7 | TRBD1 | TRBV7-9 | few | TGTGCCAGCAGCGGAAGCCCAGGGGGCTCCTACGAGCAGTACTTC | CASSGSPGGSYEQYF
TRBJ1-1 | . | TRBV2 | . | TGTGCCAGCAACAGGGACACTGAAGCTTTCTTT | CASNRDTEAFF
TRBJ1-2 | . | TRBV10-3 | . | TGTGCCATCAGTGAGTCAGTCAGTAACTATGGCTACACCTTC | CAISESVSNYGYTF
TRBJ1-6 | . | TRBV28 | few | TGTGCCAGCAGTTCCCAGGGGTTTCGAAATTCACCCCTCCACTTT | CASSSQGFRNSPLHF
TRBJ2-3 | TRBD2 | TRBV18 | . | TGTGCCAGCTCACAGCGGGGGACGACAGATACGCAGTATTTT | CASSQRGTTDTQYF